This passage covers 12 T cell receptor beta chains from one sample sequenced in a study of OX40 agonist ivuxolimab in advanced cancers. Generated by immunoSEQ multiplex PCR, the TCRdb table keeps only in-frame clones and is missing some. The sample consists of approximately 26,000 clones, approximately 79% of them appearing once. The source material was CD4+ or CD8+ T cells sorted from blood, sampled in a trial of the OX40 agonist ivuxolimab. All receptors come from an adult with an advanced solid tumor such as melanoma, head and neck, liver or kidney cancer.

This clone has only a few counts. The chain's CDR3 is CASSFTQPQHF. The CDR3 DNA reads TGTGCCAGCAGTTTCACTCAGCCCCAGCATTTT. This chain uses TRBV28 with TRBJ1-5; D gene ambiguous. This CDR3 region has 11 residues. Germline values: CDR1 MDHEN, CDR2 SYDVKM. V lost 3 bases to trimming and J lost 6 bases, with 3 bases between them.

V gene TRBV5-4 combines with J gene TRBJ2-3; 7 bases match TRBD2. Germline CDR1 and CDR2: SGHNT and YYREEE (reference sequence). The CDR3 is 13 residues long. V was clipped by 4 bases and J by 4 bases; unmatched bases: 3. The CDR3 is CASSGRASDTQYF. The CDR3, as DNA: TGTGCCAGCAGCGGGAGGGCCTCAGATACGCAGTATTTT.

This chain joins TRBV27 and TRBJ2-7; TRBD1 is a possible D gene (5 bases). Germline V gene lookup returns CDR1 MNHEY and CDR2 SMNVEV (reference sequence). V lost 6 bases and J 5 bases, leaving 14 bases between the germline ends. This CDR3 has 13 residues. DNA for the CDR3: TGTGCCAGCAGCTGGGGCCCGCCTCACGAGCAGTACTTC. Protein sequence: CASSWGPPHEQYF.

The chain couples TRBV19 to TRBJ2-7; 7 bases agree with TRBD2. The junction had 9 bases not matched to a gene; V was cut back by 3 bases and J by 7 bases. The CDR3 runs to 14 residues. Germline lookup yields CDR1 LNHDA and CDR2 SQIVND (reference sequence). CDR3: CASSISGAPFEQYF. The CDR3 DNA reads TGTGCCAGTAGTATCAGCGGGGCCCCGTTTGAGCAGTACTTC. The variable domain in full, completed from reference TRBV19 and TRBJ2-7, reads DGGITQSPKYLFRKEGQNVTLSCEQNLNHDAMYWYRQDPGQGLRLIYYSQIVNDFQKGDIAEGYSVSREKKESFPLTVTSAQKNPTAFYLCASSISGAPFEQYFGPGTRLTVT.

The rearrangement links TRBV7-8 to TRBJ1-2; 7 bases match TRBD1. The CDR3 length is 18 residues. Trimming took 1 base from V and 4 from J; bases not matched to a gene: 15. Germline V gives CDR1 SGHVS, CDR2 FQNEAQ. The CDR3, as DNA: TGTGCCAGCAGCTTAGAGTTGGGACAGCCTCTACCCTTCTATGGCTACACCTTC. It yields the protein CASSLELGQPLPFYGYTF.

The J gene is TRBJ2-2, the V gene TRBV13, with no clear D. The V and J ends lost 6 bases and 2 bases respectively, with 13 bases between them. CDR3 length: 15 amino acids. In germline, CDR1 is PRHDT, CDR2 FYEKMQ (reference sequence). The CDR3 here is CASSGRGINTGELFF. The DNA of the CDR3 is TGTGCCAGCAGTGGCAGAGGAATCAACACCGGGGAGCTGTTTTTT.

DNA for the CDR3: TGTGCCAGCAGCTTGACAGGGTTCTCCTACGAGCAGTACTTC. Translated: CASSLTGFSYEQYF. V is TRBV7-6 and J is TRBJ2-7; 7 nucleotides line up with TRBD1. The germline CDR1 and CDR2 sequences are SGHVS and FNYEAQ. V shed 3 bases and J 0 bases; nucleotides not matched to a gene: 2. There are 14 residues in the CDR3.

The chain joins TRBV21-1 to TRBJ2-5; the table calls TRBD1, which could not be checked here. TRBV21-1 is flagged as a pseudogene. The CDR3 contains 15 residues. CDR3 protein: CASSPQGRAYKPQYF. CDR3 sequence (DNA): TGTGCCAGCAGCCCACAGGGAAGAGCCTACAAGCCCCAGTACTTC.

This chain joins TRBV7-3 and TRBJ2-4, with D tentatively TRBD1 (6 bases). Germline V gene sequence: CDR1 SGHTA, CDR2 FQGTGA. The CDR3 extends over 13 amino acids. The germline V and J ends were trimmed by 10 bases and 1 base, with 11 bases remaining between them. CDR3 bases: TGTGCCACCTACAGGGTGGCCAAAAACATTCAGTACTTC. Protein product: CATYRVAKNIQYF.

The rearrangement joins TRBV11-1 to TRBJ1-1, with a tentative D call TRBD1 (5 bases). The V and J ends lost 4 bases and 7 bases respectively, with 10 bases between them. The CDR3 length is 12 residues. CDR1 is SGHAT and CDR2 is FQDESV in the germline V gene (reference sequence). The CDR3 spells CASSSDSNEAFF. In DNA form, the CDR3 reads TGTGCCAGCAGCTCAGACAGTAATGAAGCTTTCTTT.

The gene calls are TRBV9 and TRBJ2-5, with D perhaps TRBD2 (5 bases). The J call may not be correct, given that the DNA end is closer to TRBJ2-7. Looked up from germline, CDR1 is SGDLS and CDR2 is YYNGEE. This CDR3 is built from 14 residues. The CDR3 coding sequence is TGTGCCAGCAGCGCACCGGGCCTCGGGGACGAGCAGTACTTC. Its translation is CASSAPGLGDEQYF.

Note on this clone: A read error may account for a junction end that differs from germline. The chain uses TRBV7-9 and TRBJ2-7; unclear D gene. The CDR3 contains 14 residues. Germline loops: CDR1 SEHNR, CDR2 FQNEAQ (reference sequence). The CDR3, as DNA: TGCGCCAGCAGCTTGCCAACACCCCCCTACGAGCAGTACTTC. It specifies CASSLPTPPYEQYF.